This T cell receptor (beta chain) was recovered during a study of cytomegalovirus exposure and HLA in healthy donors. Trimming took off 2 bases at V and 3 bases at J, with 8 bases between the two ends. The CDR3 contains 13 residues. Germline V gene sequence: CDR1 LGHNA, CDR2 YNFKEQ. This clone has more than one count but fewer than ten. No antigen is known for it. General study findings and limits: Later analysis indicated greater clonal expansion among HLA-associated TCR beta chains than among equally common other chains. Despite most TCR sequences being rare, some public TCRs occurred in many donors.

60 Vbeta and 13 Jbeta primers were used in PCR. The table came from immunoSEQ multiplex PCR; TCRdb's copy has only in-frame clones and leaves some out. In the table there are fewer than 200,000 clones, 80% to 90% of which are singletons. The TCR originated in a woman between 18 and 30 years old in good health and CMV-seronegative. The gene calls are TRBV4-2 and TRBJ2-7; D gene unclear. The sample taken for sequencing was PBMCs. The CDR3 reads CASSQNLVYEQYF. The CDR3 nucleotides read TGTGCCAGCAGCCAAAACTTGGTCTACGAGCAGTACTTC.